This T cell receptor (beta chain) was retrieved from a study of neurological immune-mediated disorders. The cDNA came from 5'RACE, which used 10-nucleotide random UMIs. Sequencing runs each generated in excess of 180 million TCR-beta sequences derived from 15-18 subjects. TCRdb passed the 5' RACE reads through MiXCR, listing each CDR3 protein once. The data contain about 80,000 distinct CDR3 sequences, 5.8% of them singletons. CDR1 is MNHNY and CDR2 is SVGAGI in the germline V gene (reference sequence). The CDR3 has 14 residues. V was clipped by 0 bases and J by 1 base, with 4 bases between them. Study-level findings and limits: There was no association between the multiple sclerosis repertoire cluster and any clinical or MRI feature. The absence of any CDR3 amino acid sequence shared by expanded clones across subjects suggests that repertoires were private in all groups.

Time point noted: longitudinal time-point 2. This clonotype was recorded a few times. Its antigen is not known. The gene calls are TRBV6-6 and TRBJ1-5; D remains ambiguous. The sequence was obtained from a woman aged 55-69 years with multiple sclerosis. Sequenced sample: PBMCs. This chain's CDR3 is CASSYSGSNQPQHF. The CDR3 nucleotides are TGTGCCAGCAGTTACTCGGGGAGCAATCAGCCCCAGCATTTT.